Below, 25 T cell receptor beta chains from the same sample are listed, as sequenced in a study of T cells after yellow fever vaccination. A single record per CDR3 protein comes from TCRdb applying MiXCR to the 5' RACE reads. The sample has 300,000 to 400,000 distinct CDR3 sequences, 8% to 10% seen once; the top ten hold 18%. The starting material was PBMCs, obtained on the day of the first yellow fever vaccination. All receptors derive from a man between 18 and 29 years old who received the YFV17D yellow fever vaccine.

The chain links TRBV4-3 to TRBJ2-5; 10 bases match TRBD1. From germline, CDR1 is LGHNA and CDR2 YSLEER. The CDR3 extends over 16 amino acids. V was clipped by 0 bases and J by 2 bases; unmatched bases: 3. The CDR3 DNA follows: TGCGCCAGCAGCCAAGATCTGGGACAGGGGCAAGAGACCCAGTACTTC. Residues: CASSQDLGQGQETQYF.

The chain has TRBV4-1 and TRBJ2-5; the D is unclear. Germline V lookup: CDR1 MGHRA, CDR2 YSYEKL. This CDR3 has 13 amino acids. The V and J ends lost 3 bases and 5 bases respectively, with 10 bases between them. CDR3 coding DNA: TGCGCCAGCAGCCACTCGAGCTGGGAGACCCAGTACTTC. Residues: CASSHSSWETQYF.

This clonotype was found a few times. The chain couples TRBV6-2 or TRBV6-3 to TRBJ1-2; 7 bases fit TRBD1. The germline V gene has CDR1 MNHEY and CDR2 SVGEGT. This CDR3 region has 12 residues. With V trimmed by 8 bases and J by 2 bases, 2 bases remained unmatched. The chain's CDR3 is CASETGNYGYTF. The CDR3 DNA reads as TGTGCCAGCGAGACAGGGAACTATGGCTACACCTTC.

This clonotype came up a few times. The chain is built from TRBV5-4 and TRBJ2-1, with D tentatively TRBD2 (6 bases). The germline gives CDR1 SGHNT, CDR2 YYREEE (reference sequence). V shed 4 bases and J shed 8 bases, with 16 bases lying between them. There are 14 residues in the CDR3. CDR3 amino acids: CASSVPGLGDEQFF. The CDR3 DNA reads as TGTGCCAGCAGCGTACCGGGACTGGGCGATGAGCAGTTCTTC.

This clonotype was picked up a small number of times. The genes are TRBV5-1 and TRBJ2-5; 7 positions agree with TRBD1. CDR3 size: 14 residues. The germline V gene has CDR1 SGHRS and CDR2 YFSETQ. J gave up 5 bases and V 2 bases, and 6 bases lay outside the gene matches. The CDR3 sequence is CASSFKGAEETQYF. The CDR3 DNA is TGCGCCAGCAGCTTCAAGGGGGCTGAGGAGACCCAGTACTTC. Variable domain in full (rest from reference TRBV5-1 and TRBJ2-5): KAGVTQTPRYLIKTRGQQVTLSCSPISGHRSVSWYQQTPGQGLQFLFEYFSETQRNKGNFPGRFSGRQFSNSRSEMNVSTLELGDSALYLCASSFKGAEETQYFGPGTRLLVL.

The chain has TRBV7-2 and TRBJ1-6, with 7 bases lining up with TRBD1. This CDR3 has 15 amino acids. Per germline, CDR1 SGHTA and CDR2 FQGNSA. With 2 bases clipped from V and 7 bases from J, the junction kept 5 bases outside the gene matches. The CDR3 sequence: CASSLFGTENSPLHF. The CDR3, as DNA: TGTGCCAGCAGCTTATTCGGGACAGAGAATTCACCCCTCCACTTT.

V gene TRBV7-2 combines with J gene TRBJ2-3; 14 bases fit TRBD2. J was trimmed by 7 bases and V by 6 bases; bases with no gene match: 9. The CDR3 has 16 residues. The germline CDR1 and CDR2 sequences are SGHTA and FQGNSA. CDR3 protein: CASSRPTSGGENTQYF. The CDR3 coding sequence is TGTGCCAGCAGTCGACCGACTAGCGGGGGGGAAAATACGCAGTATTTT.

This clonotype appeared many times. This chain's CDR3 is CASRVDGSSNQPQHF. The CDR3 DNA is TGTGCCAGCAGGGTTGATGGGTCTAGCAATCAGCCCCAGCATTTT. The chain uses TRBV6-2 or TRBV6-3 and TRBJ1-5; D gene unclear. The V gene lost 6 bases and the J gene lost 0 bases, with 12 bases spanning the gap. Germline lookup yields CDR1 MNHEY and CDR2 SVGEGT. The CDR3 is 15 residues long.

This clonotype showed up many times. V is TRBV11-2 and J is TRBJ2-2, with 8 bases aligning to TRBD2. Looked up from germline, CDR1 is SGHAT and CDR2 is FQNNGV. This CDR3 comprises 19 residues. After removal of 5 bases from V and 2 bases from J, the junction contained 16 bases not matched to a gene. The CDR3 is CASSLPLFRAGANTGELFF. The CDR3 bases are TGTGCCAGCAGCCTCCCCCTTTTTCGAGCGGGGGCCAACACCGGGGAGCTGTTTTTT. The variable domain in full, completed from reference TRBV11-2 and TRBJ2-2, reads EAGVAQSPRYKIIEKRQSVAFWCNPISGHATLYWYQQILGQGPKLLIQFQNNGVVDDSQLPKDRFSAERLKGVDSTLKIQPAKLEDSAVYLCASSLPLFRAGANTGELFFGEGSRLTVL.

The rearrangement uses TRBV5-1 and TRBJ1-5; 8 bases are a match to TRBD1. Germline V gene sequence: CDR1 SGHRS, CDR2 YFSETQ. This CDR3 is built from 17 residues. The V segment lost 0 bases and the J segment 4 bases; nucleotides outside the gene matches: 9. CDR3 DNA: TGCGCCAGCAGCTTGGGTCCCGGGACAGGTCTAAATCAGCCCCAGCATTTT. Protein product: CASSLGPGTGLNQPQHF. The full variable domain, in which reference TRBV5-1 and TRBJ1-5 provide the parts outside the CDR3, is KAGVTQTPRYLIKTRGQQVTLSCSPISGHRSVSWYQQTPGQGLQFLFEYFSETQRNKGNFPGRFSGRQFSNSRSEMNVSTLELGDSALYLCASSLGPGTGLNQPQHFGDGTRLSIL.

The chain couples TRBV6-5 to TRBJ1-5; D gene unclear. With 0 bases removed from V and 3 bases from J, the gap between germline ends came to 9 bases. The CDR3 sequence is 15 residues long. The germline V gene encodes CDR1 MNHEY and CDR2 SVGAGI. The CDR3, as DNA: TGTGCCAGCAGTTACTCTGGACCGACCAATCAGCCCCAGCATTTT. Translated: CASSYSGPTNQPQHF.

This chain uses TRBV12-3 or TRBV12-4 with TRBJ1-6; unclear D gene. The CDR3 is 12 amino acids. V was pared by 1 base and J by 11 bases, with 6 bases between. The CDR3 DNA reads as TGTGCCAGCAGTTTAGATCCCCCACCCCTCCACTTT. This gives the protein CASSLDPPPLHF.

A few counts support this clonotype. The chain joins TRBV30 to TRBJ1-1; a possible D gene is TRBD1 (6 bases). Germline CDR1 GTSNPN, CDR2 SVGIG (reference sequence). The CDR3 covers 12 residues. V lost 5 bases to trimming and J lost 9 bases, with 16 bases between them. The CDR3 is CAWGGTGGQAFF. DNA for the CDR3: TGTGCCTGGGGCGGGACCGGGGGCCAAGCTTTCTTT.

This clonotype came up a few times. The chain joins TRBV20-1 to TRBJ1-6, with D perhaps matching TRBD1 (5 bases). Trimming took off 4 bases at V and 6 bases at J, with 10 bases between the two ends. Germline V gene lookup returns CDR1 DFQATT and CDR2 SNEGSKA (reference sequence). The CDR3 spans 13 residues. As DNA, the CDR3 is TGCAGTGCTAACTGGGACGGTAATTCACCCCTCCACTTT. This codes for CSANWDGNSPLHF.

This clonotype was seen a few times. This chain uses TRBV7-2 with TRBJ2-1; no clear D gene. The CDR3 has 13 residues. Germline CDR1 SGHTA, CDR2 FQGNSA. V was clipped by 8 bases and J by 7 bases, with 15 bases between them. CDR3 residues: CASDTPWGNEQFF. Written as DNA, the CDR3 is TGTGCCAGCGACACCCCCTGGGGTAATGAGCAGTTCTTC.

In its sample, this clonotype was seen many times. This sequence joins TRBV4-3 and TRBJ2-5; the D gene is possibly TRBD2 (6 bases). Trimming took off 1 base at V and 3 bases at J, with 15 bases between the two ends. The CDR3 sequence is 16 residues long. Germline loops: CDR1 LGHNA, CDR2 YSLEER. CDR3 DNA sequence: TGCGCCAGCAGCCAAGTGGCCGGGCTAGCGAAAGAGACCCAGTACTTC. It yields the protein CASSQVAGLAKETQYF.

The chain has TRBV4-2 and TRBJ2-5; TRBD1 agrees at 10 bases. This CDR3 contains 15 residues. The trim removed 1 base at V and 5 bases at J, leaving 4 bases unmatched. From germline, CDR1 is LGHNA and CDR2 YNFKEQ. The CDR3 sequence: CASSQGTGGTETQYF. The CDR3 DNA reads as TGTGCCAGCAGCCAAGGGACAGGGGGGACGGAGACCCAGTACTTC.

This clonotype was detected a few times. This chain links TRBV21-1 with TRBJ2-5. TRBV21-1 is a pseudogene segment. The CDR3 contains 14 residues. In nucleotides, the CDR3 is TGTGCGGGGATCCGGACGGATGTTCAGGAGACCCAGTACTTC. Residues: CAGIRTDVQETQYF.

This clonotype was seen a few times. The chain is built from TRBV7-9 and TRBJ1-1; D unresolved. Trimming took 3 bases from V and 3 from J, leaving 11 bases between them. Germline V CDR1 and CDR2: SEHNR, FQNEAQ (reference sequence). There are 14 residues in the CDR3. Here the CDR3 DNA reads TGTGCCAGCAGCTTTTCTCGACGGGACACTGAAGCTTTCTTT. It codes for CASSFSRRDTEAFF.

This chain connects TRBV7-6 to TRBJ1-2, with D possibly TRBD1 on 5 matching bases. V was cut by 2 bases and J by 2 bases, with 9 bases left in between. This CDR3 is 14 amino acids long. Germline values: CDR1 SGHVS, CDR2 FNYEAQ. CDR3 nucleotide sequence: TGTGCCAGCAGCTTAATGGCAGGGAACTATGGCTACACCTTC. Translated, it gives CASSLMAGNYGYTF. The variable domain in full, with the rest retrieved from reference TRBV7-6 and TRBJ1-2, is GAGVSQSPRYKVTKRGQDVALRCDPISGHVSLYWYRQALGQGPEFLTYFNYEAQQDKSGLPNDRFSAERPEGSISTLTIQRTEQRDSAMYRCASSLMAGNYGYTFGSGTRLTVV.

This clonotype was recorded many times. The CDR3 sequence is CAIKGDNQETQYF. For the CDR3, the DNA is TGTGCCATCAAAGGGGACAACCAAGAGACCCAGTACTTC. The chain combines TRBV10-3 with TRBJ2-5, with D possibly matching TRBD1 (6 bases). Trimming removed 7 bases at V and 0 bases at J, with 9 bases between. Germline CDR1 is ENHRY and CDR2 is SYGVKD. This CDR3 contains 13 residues.

This clonotype was seen at least ten times. This sequence joins TRBV10-3 and TRBJ1-3; D possibly corresponds to TRBD1 (6 bases). V gave up 5 bases and J gave up 1 base, with 9 bases separating them. Germline V gene lookup returns CDR1 ENHRY and CDR2 SYGVKD. This CDR3 has 14 residues. As DNA, the CDR3 is TGTGCCATCAGTTCTCAGGGGTCTGGAAACACCATATATTTT. The encoded protein is CAISSQGSGNTIYF.

This clonotype was seen ten or more times. This chain links TRBV9 with TRBJ2-1; 13 bases agree with TRBD2. The V gene's germline CDR1 is SGDLS and CDR2 YYNGEE. This CDR3 has 15 residues. V dropped 4 bases and J dropped 9; count of bases not matched to a gene: 7. CDR3 amino acids: CASSPATSGGSEQFF. As DNA, the CDR3 is TGTGCCAGCAGCCCGGCGACTAGCGGGGGGAGTGAGCAGTTCTTC.

This clonotype was detected only a few times. V is TRBV5-1 and J is TRBJ2-5, with D uncertain. Trimming cost V 0 bases and J 3 bases, with 9 bases left between them. The CDR3 has 14 amino acids. Germline CDR1 reads SGHRS; CDR2 reads YFSETQ. DNA for the CDR3: TGCGCCAGCAGCTTGGCCGTAGGGAAAGAGACCCAGTACTTC. It is translated as CASSLAVGKETQYF.

This chain connects TRBV11-2 to TRBJ2-1, with 7 positions matching TRBD2. This CDR3 comprises 18 residues. Losses at the gene ends were 5 bases for V and 4 bases for J; bases not matched to a gene: 17. Germline V gives CDR1 SGHAT, CDR2 FQNNGV. This chain's CDR3 is CASSRSSGGMRIYNEQFF. The CDR3, as DNA: TGTGCCAGCAGCCGATCTTCGGGGGGAATGAGGATATACAATGAGCAGTTCTTC.